Given below is one T cell receptor (beta chain) in context. Its cognate antigen is unknown. The sample comes from a study of T cells in localized non-small cell lung cancer. Overall study findings and caveats: Elevated blood T cell density was associated with longer overall survival. Uninvolved adjacent lung showed peak T cell clonality, exceeding tumor. When the top 100 tumor clones were examined, a median about 60 of them also appeared in the adjacent lung, which was paired and uninvolved.

Sequenced by immunoSEQ multiplex PCR; TCRdb stores in-frame clones only, minus some. The sample shows about 78,000 clones, just under 85% of them seen only once. The CDR3 spans 17 residues. Germline CDR1 reads SGDLS; CDR2 reads YYNGEE. V shed 0 bases and J 2 bases; nucleotides not matched to a gene: 8. This TCR derives from a man between 40 and 69 years old with stage I lung adenocarcinoma. The genes are TRBV9 and TRBJ2-5; 9 nucleotides align to TRBD2. This material consisted of peripheral blood, taken before any cancer treatment. The CDR3 here is CASSVALAGRGQETQYF. The CDR3 bases are TGTGCCAGCAGCGTAGCACTAGCGGGTCGAGGACAAGAGACCCAGTACTTC. The whole variable domain, remainder taken from reference TRBV9 and TRBJ2-5, is DSGVTQTPKHLITATGQRVTLRCSPRSGDLSVYWYQQSLDQGLQFLIQYYNGEERAKGNILERFSAQQFPDLHSELNLSSLELGDSALYFCASSVALAGRGQETQYFGPGTRLLVL.